The 22 T cell receptor beta chains below all came from one sample that was sequenced in a study of monozygotic twins with inflammatory bowel disease. From its re-call of the 5' RACE reads, TCRdb lists each CDR3 protein once, without DNA. This sample's clone table lists under 350,000 distinct CDR3 sequences. Sequencing input: blood. All receptors come from a human donor with ulcerative colitis or Crohn's disease, or a healthy co-twin of an affected twin (not recorded which).

The genes are TRBV30 and TRBJ1-2. The CDR3 spans 12 residues. Germline V CDR1 and CDR2: GTSNPN, SVGIG (reference sequence). The CDR3 reads CAWSAPENGYTF.

V gene TRBV4-3 combines with J gene TRBJ2-3; the TCRdb D gene call, TRBD2, has no DNA to confirm it. The CDR3 covers 18 residues. Germline CDR1 and CDR2: LGHNA and YSLEER. The CDR3 loop reads CASSRGGLAGLRTDTQYF.

The chain is built from TRBV2 and TRBJ1-4; checking the TCRdb D call of TRBD1 is not possible without DNA. This CDR3 spans 15 amino acids. CDR1 is SNHLY, CDR2 FYNNEI, per germline. CDR3: CASIKAGQGNQKLFF.

The chain employs TRBV4-1 and TRBJ2-3; TCRdb designates TRBD2, a call that cannot be tested without DNA. The CDR3 extends over 19 amino acids. Germline CDR1 is MGHRA and CDR2 is YSYEKL. The CDR3 loop reads CASRRVGEGSGPLTDTQYF.

V is TRBV5-1 and J is TRBJ2-2; there is no DNA to check the TCRdb D call of TRBD1. CDR3 length equals 16 residues. Germline loops: CDR1 SGHRS, CDR2 YFSETQ. The CDR3 here is CASSINPGQNTGELFF.

The J gene is TRBJ2-7, the V gene TRBV5-1; lacking DNA, the TRBD1 call made by TCRdb goes unchecked. Germline V CDR1 and CDR2: SGHRS, YFSETQ. The CDR3 sequence is 18 residues long. CDR3 sequence: CASSFFPSGAVGAYEQYF.

The J gene is TRBJ2-7, the V gene TRBV5-1; TCRdb returns TRBD1, unconfirmable since there is no DNA. The CDR3 spans 14 residues. The germline V gene encodes CDR1 SGHRS and CDR2 YFSETQ. The chain's CDR3 is CASSSDGTVHEQYF.

The V gene is TRBV7-9, the J gene TRBJ2-3; TCRdb names TRBD2, which stays unverified in the absence of DNA. The CDR3 is 14 amino acids. The germline gives CDR1 SEHNR, CDR2 FQNEAQ (reference sequence). CDR3 amino acids: CASSYGLSTDTQYF.

This CDR3 is CASSVGVGLAEAFF. The rearrangement joins TRBV9 to TRBJ1-1. The CDR3 has 14 amino acids. CDR1 is SGDLS and CDR2 is YYNGEE in the germline V gene.

This chain uses TRBV7-2 with TRBJ2-2; the TCRdb call, TRBD2, lacks DNA for checking. The CDR3 loop spans 17 amino acids. Germline loops: CDR1 SGHTA, CDR2 FQGNSA. The CDR3 here is CASSYSTSGGKVGELFF.

This chain connects TRBV6-5 to TRBJ2-5; there is no DNA to check the TCRdb D call of TRBD2. The CDR3 runs 13 residues. From germline, CDR1 is MNHEY and CDR2 SVGAGI. CDR3 amino acids: CASSRREVETQYF.

The CDR3 reads CSARDTGLDYEQYF. The chain employs TRBV20-1 and TRBJ2-7; TCRdb designates TRBD2, a call that cannot be tested without DNA. CDR1 and CDR2 from the germline V gene are DFQATT and SNEGSKA (reference sequence). CDR3 length equals 14 residues.

The chain combines TRBV5-1 with TRBJ1-1; with no DNA, the TCRdb D assignment of TRBD1 cannot be verified. CDR3 length: 14 residues. Germline V lookup: CDR1 SGHRS, CDR2 YFSETQ. CDR3 in amino acids: CASSVGQMNTEAFF.

This chain joins TRBV7-6 and TRBJ2-1; TCRdb proposes TRBD1, but this gene call is untestable without DNA. The CDR3 loop spans 15 amino acids. The V gene's germline CDR1 is SGHVS and CDR2 FNYEAQ. CDR3 sequence reads: CASSPDGHRNNEQFF. Drawing the rest from reference TRBV7-6 and TRBJ2-1, the complete variable domain is GAGVSQSPRYKVTKRGQDVALRCDPISGHVSLYWYRQALGQGPEFLTYFNYEAQQDKSGLPNDRFSAERPEGSISTLTIQRTEQRDSAMYRCASSPDGHRNNEQFFGPGTRLTVL.

The chain combines TRBV7-2 with TRBJ2-3; as DNA is missing, the TRBD1 call by TCRdb cannot be tested. CDR1 is SGHTA, CDR2 FQGNSA, per germline. CDR3 length equals 15 residues. CDR3 protein: CASSLTPTVGDTQYF.

The rearrangement links TRBV5-5 to TRBJ2-7. The CDR3 length is 13 residues. The V gene's germline CDR1 is SGHKS and CDR2 YYEKEE (reference sequence). CDR3 protein: CASRVVGAYEQYF.

The V call is TRBV5-1, the J call TRBJ2-1; TCRdb's D call of TRBD2 is untestable without DNA. Per the germline V gene, CDR1 is SGHRS and CDR2 is YFSETQ. The length of the CDR3 is 18 residues. The CDR3 reads CASSVPSVLGSTYNEQFF. The full variable domain, rest sourced from reference TRBV5-1 and TRBJ2-1, is KAGVTQTPRYLIKTRGQQVTLSCSPISGHRSVSWYQQTPGQGLQFLFEYFSETQRNKGNFPGRFSGRQFSNSRSEMNVSTLELGDSALYLCASSVPSVLGSTYNEQFFGPGTRLTVL.

V is TRBV2 and J is TRBJ2-3; TCRdb's D call of TRBD2 is untestable without DNA. Germline CDR1 reads SNHLY; CDR2 reads FYNNEI. The CDR3 covers 15 residues. The CDR3 sequence is CASSVSGSLPDTQYF.

This chain joins TRBV2 and TRBJ2-4. CDR1 and CDR2 (germline): SNHLY, FYNNEI. The CDR3 spans 11 residues. The CDR3 reads CASSPRNIQYF.

The CDR3 protein is CSARGEREQFF. J is TRBJ2-1 and V is TRBV20-1. This CDR3 region has 11 residues. Germline assignment: CDR1 DFQATT and CDR2 SNEGSKA (reference sequence).

The chain has TRBV29-1 and TRBJ1-1. This CDR3 has 15 amino acids. Per the germline V gene, CDR1 is SQVTM and CDR2 is ANQGSEA. Here the CDR3 reads CSVASPTGLNTEAFF.

This chain links TRBV5-1 with TRBJ2-1; without DNA, the TCRdb call of TRBD1 cannot be checked. This CDR3 has 15 amino acids. Per germline, CDR1 SGHRS and CDR2 YFSETQ. CDR3: CASTRIGGTYNEQFF.